This TCR beta chain was identified during a study of T-cell reconstitution after alpha-beta-depleted transplantation in children. Germline CDR1 LGHDT, CDR2 YNNKEL (reference sequence). V was trimmed by 2 bases and J by 6 bases, leaving 8 bases between them. The CDR3 runs 13 residues. The authors prepared the TCRbeta library with unique molecular identifiers. TCRdb processed the PCR reads anew with MiXCR; each CDR3 protein has one entry. Of roughly 200,000 distinct CDR3 sequences in the sample, roughly 8.1% are singletons; the top ten hold 35%. The material sequenced was PBMCs, mostly from graft donor cells, taken 360 days after TCRalphabeta/CD19-depleted stem cell transplant. This chain uses TRBV3-1 with TRBJ1-5; D gene ambiguous. The TCR sequence derives from a male patient aged 2 to 9 who had a stem cell transplant for acute myeloid leukemia, so the T cells may come from the graft donor. The DNA for the CDR3 is TGTGCCAGCAGCCAAATGGTGGGTCAGCCCCAGCATTTT. This encodes CASSQMVGQPQHF.